This T cell receptor (beta chain) was sequenced in a study of CD8 T cells in ankylosing spondylitis. This CDR3 spans 17 amino acids. J gave up 2 bases and V 4 bases, and 11 bases lay outside the gene matches. Germline V gene data show CDR1 as SGHRS and CDR2 as YFSETQ. TCRdb used MiXCR to reprocess the 5' RACE reads, holding one entry per CDR3 protein. The table lists 250,000 to 400,000 distinct CDR3 sequences, roughly 10% of them singletons. This clonotype was seen ten or more times. Material for sequencing was blood, either unsorted or a sorted T cell fraction (not recorded which). The chain recombines TRBV5-1 with TRBJ1-1; 10 bases are a match to TRBD1. The sequence was obtained from a female donor with ankylosing spondylitis or in good health (not recorded which). The CDR3 DNA reads TGCGCCAGCAGCATCGACAGGGGGCCCACTGGAAACACTGAAGCTTTCTTT. This codes for CASSIDRGPTGNTEAFF.